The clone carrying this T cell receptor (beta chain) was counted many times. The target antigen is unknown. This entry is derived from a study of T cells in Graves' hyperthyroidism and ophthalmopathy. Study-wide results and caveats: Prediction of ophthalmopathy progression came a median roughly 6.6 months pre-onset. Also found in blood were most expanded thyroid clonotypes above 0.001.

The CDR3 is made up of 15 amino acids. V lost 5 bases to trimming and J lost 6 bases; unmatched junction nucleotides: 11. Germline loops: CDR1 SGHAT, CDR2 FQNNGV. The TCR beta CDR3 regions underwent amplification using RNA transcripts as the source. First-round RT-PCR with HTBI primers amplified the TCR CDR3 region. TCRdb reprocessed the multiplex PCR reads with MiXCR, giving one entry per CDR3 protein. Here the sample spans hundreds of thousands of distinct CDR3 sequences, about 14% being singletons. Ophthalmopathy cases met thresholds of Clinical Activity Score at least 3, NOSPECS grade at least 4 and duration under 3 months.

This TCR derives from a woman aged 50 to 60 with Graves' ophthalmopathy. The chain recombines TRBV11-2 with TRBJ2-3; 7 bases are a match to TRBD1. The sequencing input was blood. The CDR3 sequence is CASSTEGTEGDTQYF. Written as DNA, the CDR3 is TGTGCCAGCAGCACTGAGGGGACAGAGGGGGATACGCAGTATTTT.